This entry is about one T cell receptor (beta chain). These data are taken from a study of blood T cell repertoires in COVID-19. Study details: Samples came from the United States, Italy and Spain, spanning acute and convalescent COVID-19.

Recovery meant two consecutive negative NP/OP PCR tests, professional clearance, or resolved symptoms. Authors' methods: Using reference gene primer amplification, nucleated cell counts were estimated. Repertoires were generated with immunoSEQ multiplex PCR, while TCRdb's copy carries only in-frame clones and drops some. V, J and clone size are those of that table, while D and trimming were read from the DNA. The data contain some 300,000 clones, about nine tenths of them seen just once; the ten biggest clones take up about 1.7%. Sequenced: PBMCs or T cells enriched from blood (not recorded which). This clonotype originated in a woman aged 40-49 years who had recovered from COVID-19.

CDR3 residues: CASSQEGARTEAFF. DNA of the CDR3: TGCGCCAGCAGCCAAGAAGGGGCGAGGACTGAAGCTTTCTTT. V and J are TRBV4-1 and TRBJ1-1, with TRBD1 as a possible D gene (5 bases). CDR3 size: 14 residues. V lost 0 bases to trimming and J lost 5 bases, with 10 bases between them. Germline lookup yields CDR1 MGHRA and CDR2 YSYEKL.